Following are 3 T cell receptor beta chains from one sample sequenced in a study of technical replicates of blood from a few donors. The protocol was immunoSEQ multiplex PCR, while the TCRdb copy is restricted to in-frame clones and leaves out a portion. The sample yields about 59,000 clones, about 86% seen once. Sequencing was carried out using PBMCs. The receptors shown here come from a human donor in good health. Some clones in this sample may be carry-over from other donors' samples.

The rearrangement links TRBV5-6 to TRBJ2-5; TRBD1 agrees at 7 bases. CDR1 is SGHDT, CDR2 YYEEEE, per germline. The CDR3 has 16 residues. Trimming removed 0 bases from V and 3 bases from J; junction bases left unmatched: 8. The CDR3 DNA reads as TGTGCCAGCAGCTTGGCCTTGAGGGGGCGCGAAGAGACCCAGTACTTC. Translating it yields CASSLALRGREETQYF.

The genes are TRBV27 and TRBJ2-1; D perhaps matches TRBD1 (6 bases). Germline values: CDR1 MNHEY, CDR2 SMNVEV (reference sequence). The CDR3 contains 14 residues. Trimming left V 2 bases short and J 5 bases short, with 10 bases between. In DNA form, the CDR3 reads TGTGCCAGCAGTTTAACAGGGTCGAACAATGAGCAGTTCTTC. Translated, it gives CASSLTGSNNEQFF.

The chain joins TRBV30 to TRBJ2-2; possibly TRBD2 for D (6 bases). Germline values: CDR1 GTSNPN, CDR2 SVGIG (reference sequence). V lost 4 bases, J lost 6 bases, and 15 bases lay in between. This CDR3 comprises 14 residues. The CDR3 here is CAWTWDLGAGELFF. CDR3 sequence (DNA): TGTGCCTGGACCTGGGACTTGGGCGCCGGGGAGCTGTTTTTT.